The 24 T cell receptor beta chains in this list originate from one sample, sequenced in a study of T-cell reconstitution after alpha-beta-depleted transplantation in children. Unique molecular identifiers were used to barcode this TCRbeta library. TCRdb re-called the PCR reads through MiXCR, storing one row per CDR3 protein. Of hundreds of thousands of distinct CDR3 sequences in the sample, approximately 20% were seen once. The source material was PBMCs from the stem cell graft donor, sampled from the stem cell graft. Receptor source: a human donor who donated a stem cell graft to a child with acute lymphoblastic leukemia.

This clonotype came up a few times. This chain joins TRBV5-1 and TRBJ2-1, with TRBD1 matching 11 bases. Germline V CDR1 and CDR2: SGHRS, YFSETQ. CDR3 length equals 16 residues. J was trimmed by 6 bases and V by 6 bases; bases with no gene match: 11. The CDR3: CASILTGTGGFNEQFF. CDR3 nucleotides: TGCGCCAGCATCCTAACCGGGACAGGGGGTTTCAATGAGCAGTTCTTC.

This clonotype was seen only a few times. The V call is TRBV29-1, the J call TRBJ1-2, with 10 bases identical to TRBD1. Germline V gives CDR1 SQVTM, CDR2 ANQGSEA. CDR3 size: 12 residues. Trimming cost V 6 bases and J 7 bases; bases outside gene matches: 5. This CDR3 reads CSVRDRGGGYTF. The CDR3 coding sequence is TGCAGCGTGAGGGACAGGGGTGGTGGCTACACCTTC.

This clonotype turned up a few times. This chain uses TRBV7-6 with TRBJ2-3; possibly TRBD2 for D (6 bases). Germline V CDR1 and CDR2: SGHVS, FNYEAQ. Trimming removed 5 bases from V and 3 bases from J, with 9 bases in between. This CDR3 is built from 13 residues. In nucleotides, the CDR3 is TGTGCCAGCAGCGACGGACTAACAGATACGCAGTATTTT. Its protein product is CASSDGLTDTQYF.

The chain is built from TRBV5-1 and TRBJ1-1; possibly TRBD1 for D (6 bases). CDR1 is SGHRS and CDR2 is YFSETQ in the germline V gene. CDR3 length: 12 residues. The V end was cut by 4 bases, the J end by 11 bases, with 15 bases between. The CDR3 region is CASSTLTGGAFF. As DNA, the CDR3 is TGCGCCAGCAGCACCCTGACAGGCGGGGCTTTCTTT.

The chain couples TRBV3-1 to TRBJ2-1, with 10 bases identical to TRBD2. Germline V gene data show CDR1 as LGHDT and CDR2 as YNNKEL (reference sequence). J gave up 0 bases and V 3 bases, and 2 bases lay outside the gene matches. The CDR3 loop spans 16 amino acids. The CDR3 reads CASSHSSGSSYNEQFF. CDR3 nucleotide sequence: TGTGCCAGCAGCCATTCTAGCGGGAGCTCCTACAATGAGCAGTTCTTC.

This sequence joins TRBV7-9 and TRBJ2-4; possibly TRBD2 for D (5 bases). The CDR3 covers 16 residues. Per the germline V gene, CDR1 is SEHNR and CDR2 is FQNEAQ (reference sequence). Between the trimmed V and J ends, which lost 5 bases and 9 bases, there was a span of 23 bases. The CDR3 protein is CASSTTTAEVRGIQYF. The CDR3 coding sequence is TGTGCCAGCAGCACGACCACCGCGGAGGTTCGTGGCATTCAGTACTTC. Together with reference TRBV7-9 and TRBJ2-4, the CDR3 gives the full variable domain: DTGVSQNPRHKITKRGQNVTFRCDPISEHNRLYWYRQTLGQGPEFLTYFQNEAQLEKSRLLSDRFSAERPKGSFSTLEIQRTEQGDSAMYLCASSTTTAEVRGIQYFGAGTRLSVL.

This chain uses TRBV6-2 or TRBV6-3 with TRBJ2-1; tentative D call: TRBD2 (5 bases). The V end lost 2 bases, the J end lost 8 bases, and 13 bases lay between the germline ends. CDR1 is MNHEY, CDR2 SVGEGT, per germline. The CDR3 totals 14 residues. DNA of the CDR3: TGTGCCAGCAGTTACATCGGTTTCGGGGATGAGCAGTTCTTC. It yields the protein CASSYIGFGDEQFF.

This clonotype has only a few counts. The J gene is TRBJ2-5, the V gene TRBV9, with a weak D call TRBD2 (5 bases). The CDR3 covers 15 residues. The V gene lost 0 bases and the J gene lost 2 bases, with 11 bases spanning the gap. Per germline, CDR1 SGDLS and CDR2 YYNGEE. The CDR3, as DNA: TGTGCCAGCAGCGTAGGGGGTAGCGCGCAAGAGACCCAGTACTTC. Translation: CASSVGGSAQETQYF. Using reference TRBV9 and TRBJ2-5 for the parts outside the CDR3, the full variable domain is DSGVTQTPKHLITATGQRVTLRCSPRSGDLSVYWYQQSLDQGLQFLIQYYNGEERAKGNILERFSAQQFPDLHSELNLSSLELGDSALYFCASSVGGSAQETQYFGPGTRLLVL.

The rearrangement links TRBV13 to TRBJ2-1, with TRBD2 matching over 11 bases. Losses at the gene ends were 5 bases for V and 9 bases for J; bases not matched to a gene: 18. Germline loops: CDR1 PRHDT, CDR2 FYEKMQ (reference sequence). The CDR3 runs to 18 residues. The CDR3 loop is CASSPKPLGTSGRGEQFF. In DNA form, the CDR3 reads TGTGCCAGCAGCCCGAAACCTCTCGGGACTAGCGGTAGGGGTGAGCAGTTCTTC.

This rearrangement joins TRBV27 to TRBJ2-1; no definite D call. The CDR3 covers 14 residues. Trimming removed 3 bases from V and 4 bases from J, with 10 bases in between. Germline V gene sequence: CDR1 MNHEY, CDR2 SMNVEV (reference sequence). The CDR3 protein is CASSFNHIYNEQFF. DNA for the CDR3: TGTGCCAGCAGTTTTAACCATATATACAATGAGCAGTTCTTC.

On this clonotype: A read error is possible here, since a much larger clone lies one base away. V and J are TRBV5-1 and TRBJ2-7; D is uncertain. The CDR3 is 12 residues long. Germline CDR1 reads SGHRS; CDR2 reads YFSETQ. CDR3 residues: CASSLSRYEHYF. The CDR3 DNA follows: TGCGCCAGCAGCTTGAGCCGTTACGAGCACTACTTC.

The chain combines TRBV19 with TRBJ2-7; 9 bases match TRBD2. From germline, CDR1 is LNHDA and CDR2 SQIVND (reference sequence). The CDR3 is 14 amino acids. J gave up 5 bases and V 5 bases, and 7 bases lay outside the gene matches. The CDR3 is CASSLSSGRDEQYF. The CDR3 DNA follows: TGTGCCAGTAGTCTAAGTAGCGGGAGAGACGAGCAGTACTTC.

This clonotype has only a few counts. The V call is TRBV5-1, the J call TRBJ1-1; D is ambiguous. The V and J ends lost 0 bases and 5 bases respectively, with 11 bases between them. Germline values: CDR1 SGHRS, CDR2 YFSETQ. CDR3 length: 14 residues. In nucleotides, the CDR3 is TGCGCCAGCAGCTTGGGGGTCTCGGGGACTGAAGCTTTCTTT. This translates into CASSLGVSGTEAFF.

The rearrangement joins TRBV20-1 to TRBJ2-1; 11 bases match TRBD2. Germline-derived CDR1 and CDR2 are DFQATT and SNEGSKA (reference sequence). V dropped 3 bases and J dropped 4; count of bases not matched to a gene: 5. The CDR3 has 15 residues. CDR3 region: CSASGRLAGYNEQFF. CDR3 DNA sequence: TGCAGTGCTAGTGGGAGACTAGCGGGATACAATGAGCAGTTCTTC.

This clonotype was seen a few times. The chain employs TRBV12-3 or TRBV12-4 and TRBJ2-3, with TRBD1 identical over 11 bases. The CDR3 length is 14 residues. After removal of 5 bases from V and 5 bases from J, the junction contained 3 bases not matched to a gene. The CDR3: CASSPGQGGDTQYF. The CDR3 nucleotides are TGTGCCAGCAGTCCGGGACAGGGGGGAGATACGCAGTATTTT.

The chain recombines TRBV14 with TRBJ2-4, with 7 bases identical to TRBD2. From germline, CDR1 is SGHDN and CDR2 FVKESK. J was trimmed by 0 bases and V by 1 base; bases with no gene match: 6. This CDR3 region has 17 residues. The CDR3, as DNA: TGTGCCAGCAGCCAAGCCGGAAGCGGGGTAGCCAAAAACATTCAGTACTTC. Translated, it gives CASSQAGSGVAKNIQYF.

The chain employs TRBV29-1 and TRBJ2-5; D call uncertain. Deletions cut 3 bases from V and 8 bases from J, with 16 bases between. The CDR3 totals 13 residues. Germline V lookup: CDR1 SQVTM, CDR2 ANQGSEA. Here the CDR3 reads CSVDAPNGDTQYF. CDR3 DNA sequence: TGCAGCGTTGATGCCCCGAACGGAGATACCCAGTACTTC.

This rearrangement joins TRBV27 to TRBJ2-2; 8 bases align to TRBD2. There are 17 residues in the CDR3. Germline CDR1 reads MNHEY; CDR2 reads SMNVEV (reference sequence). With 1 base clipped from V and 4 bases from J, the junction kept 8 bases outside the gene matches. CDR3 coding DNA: TGTGCCAGCAGTTTATGGTCCGAGCGGGGGATCACCGGGGAGCTGTTTTTT. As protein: CASSLWSERGITGELFF.

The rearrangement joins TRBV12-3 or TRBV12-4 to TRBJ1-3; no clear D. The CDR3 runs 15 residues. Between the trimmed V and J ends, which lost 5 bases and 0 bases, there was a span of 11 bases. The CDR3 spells CASSGRSDSGNTIYF. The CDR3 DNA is TGTGCCAGCAGTGGCCGGTCCGACTCTGGAAACACCATATATTTT.

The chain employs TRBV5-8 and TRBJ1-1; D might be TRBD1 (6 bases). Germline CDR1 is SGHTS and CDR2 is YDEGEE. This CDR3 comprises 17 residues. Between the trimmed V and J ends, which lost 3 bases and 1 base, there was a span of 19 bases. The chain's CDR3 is CASSWGLSGTGNTEAFF. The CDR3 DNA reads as TGTGCCAGCAGCTGGGGGCTTTCCGGGACGGGGAACACTGAAGCTTTCTTT.

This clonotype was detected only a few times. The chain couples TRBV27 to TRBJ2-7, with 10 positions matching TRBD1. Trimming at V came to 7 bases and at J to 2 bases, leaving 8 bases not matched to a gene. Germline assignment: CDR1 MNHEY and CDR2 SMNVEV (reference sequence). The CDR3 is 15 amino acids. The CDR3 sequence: CASNSLGTGAYEQYF. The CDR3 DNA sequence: TGTGCCAGCAATTCCCTCGGGACAGGGGCCTACGAGCAGTACTTC.

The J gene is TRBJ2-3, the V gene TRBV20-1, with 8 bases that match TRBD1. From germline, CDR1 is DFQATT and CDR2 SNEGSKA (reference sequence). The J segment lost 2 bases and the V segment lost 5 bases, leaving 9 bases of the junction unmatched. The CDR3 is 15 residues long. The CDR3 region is CSAGDRPSITDTQYF. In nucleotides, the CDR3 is TGCAGTGCTGGGGACAGGCCTTCTATCACAGATACGCAGTATTTT.

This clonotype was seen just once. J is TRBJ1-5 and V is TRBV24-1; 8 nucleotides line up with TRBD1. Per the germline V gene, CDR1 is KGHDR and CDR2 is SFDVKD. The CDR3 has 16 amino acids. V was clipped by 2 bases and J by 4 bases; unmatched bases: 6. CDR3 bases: TGTGCCACCAGTGATTCCCCCGGACAGGGAAATCAGCCCCAGCATTTT. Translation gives CATSDSPGQGNQPQHF.

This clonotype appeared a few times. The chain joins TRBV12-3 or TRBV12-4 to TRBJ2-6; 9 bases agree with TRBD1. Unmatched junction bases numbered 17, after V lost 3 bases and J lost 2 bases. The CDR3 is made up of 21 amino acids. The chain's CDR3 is CASSFGWVAGQGRPGANVLTF. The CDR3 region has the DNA TGTGCCAGCAGTTTCGGTTGGGTTGCGGGACAGGGCAGGCCTGGGGCCAACGTCCTGACTTTC.